This T cell receptor beta chain was found in a study of cytomegalovirus exposure and HLA in healthy donors. Turning to this clone: The target antigen is unknown.

Study outcomes and limitations: One later analysis reportedly identified an Asian-associated ancestry cluster that showed fewer N-insertions than the approximately 700-donor mean.

V lost 5 bases to trimming and J lost 0 bases; unmatched junction nucleotides: 4. The CDR3 totals 15 residues. Germline CDR1 reads SGHRS; CDR2 reads YFSETQ. The study ran its PCR with 60 Vbeta and 13 Jbeta primers. Method: immunoSEQ multiplex PCR; TCRdb's copy keeps in-frame clones and lacks some. Of 160,000 or so clones listed, roughly three quarters are singletons. The source is a man between 18 and 35 years old in good health and CMV-seropositive. Input material: PBMCs. The gene calls are TRBV5-1 and TRBJ2-3, with 9 bases aligning to TRBD2. CDR3 coding DNA: TGCGCCAGCAGGTCACTAGCGGGCAGCACAGATACGCAGTATTTT. Encoded protein: CASRSLAGSTDTQYF.